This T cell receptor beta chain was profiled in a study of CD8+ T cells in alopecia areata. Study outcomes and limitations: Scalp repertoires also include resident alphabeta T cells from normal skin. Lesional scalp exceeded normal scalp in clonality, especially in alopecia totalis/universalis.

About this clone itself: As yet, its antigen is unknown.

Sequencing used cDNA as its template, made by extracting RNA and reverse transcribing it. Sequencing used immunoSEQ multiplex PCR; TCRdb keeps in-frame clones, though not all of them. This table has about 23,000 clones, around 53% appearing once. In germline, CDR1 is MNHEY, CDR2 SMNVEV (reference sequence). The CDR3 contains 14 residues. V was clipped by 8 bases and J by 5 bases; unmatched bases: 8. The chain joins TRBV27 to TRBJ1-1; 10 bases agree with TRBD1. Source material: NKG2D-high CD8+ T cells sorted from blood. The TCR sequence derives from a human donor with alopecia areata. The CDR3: CASRTGGLGTEAFF. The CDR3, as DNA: TGTGCCAGCCGGACAGGGGGGTTGGGAACTGAAGCTTTCTTT.